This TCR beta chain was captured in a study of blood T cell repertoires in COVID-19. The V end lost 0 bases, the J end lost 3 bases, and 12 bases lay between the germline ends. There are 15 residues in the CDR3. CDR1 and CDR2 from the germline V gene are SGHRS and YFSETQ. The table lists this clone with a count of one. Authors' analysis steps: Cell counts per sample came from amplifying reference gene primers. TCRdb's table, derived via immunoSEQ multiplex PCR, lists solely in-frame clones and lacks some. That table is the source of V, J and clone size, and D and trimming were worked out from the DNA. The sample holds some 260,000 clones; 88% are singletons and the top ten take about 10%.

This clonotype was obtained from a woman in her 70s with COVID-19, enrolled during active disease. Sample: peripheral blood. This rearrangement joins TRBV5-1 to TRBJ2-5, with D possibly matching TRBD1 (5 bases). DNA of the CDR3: TGCGCCAGCAGCTTGGTACAGGTTCTTAAAGAGACCCAGTACTTC. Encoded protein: CASSLVQVLKETQYF.